This T cell receptor (beta chain) appears in the sequencing data of a study of blood T cell repertoires in COVID-19. Study at large: Sites across the United States, Italy and Spain contributed samples from acute and convalescent COVID-19. T cells, B-cell-depleted T cells, or PBMCs provided the cDNA or gDNA that served as material.

Authors' processing steps: Estimation of nucleated cell counts was performed using reference gene primer amplification. TCRdb's table, derived via immunoSEQ multiplex PCR, lists solely in-frame clones and lacks some. That table supplies the V and J calls and clone size; D and trimming were determined from the DNA. The repertoire holds under 50,000 clones, with 88% as singletons. Per the germline V gene, CDR1 is SSHAT and CDR2 is FNYEAQ (reference sequence). The length of the CDR3 is 17 residues. V gave up 5 bases and J gave up 2 bases, with 19 bases separating them. This chain joins TRBV7-7 and TRBJ1-3, with D tentatively TRBD1 (5 bases). Sample: peripheral blood. This TCR was recovered from a man between 65 and 85 years old with active COVID-19. In DNA form, the CDR3 reads TGTGCCAGCAGCCCCGATCGTCCAGGGCTGGCTGGAAACACCATATATTTT. Translation gives CASSPDRPGLAGNTIYF.